This T cell receptor beta chain emerged from a study of blood T cell repertoires in COVID-19. Study details: Specimens from acute and convalescent COVID-19 originated in the United States, Italy and Spain. From T cells, B-cell-depleted T cells, or PBMCs came the material, which was cDNA or gDNA.

The CDR3 contains 15 residues. Trimming removed 6 bases at V and 2 bases at J, with 13 bases between. Germline V gene lookup returns CDR1 KGHSH and CDR2 LQKENI. Original processing notes: Researchers report that nucleated cell counts were estimated from reference gene primer amplification. Some clones are missing from TCRdb's copy, which holds only in-frame ones; the method was immunoSEQ multiplex PCR. The DNA was the basis for D and trimming; V, J and clone size are from that table. The repertoire includes about 180,000 clones, 60% to 80% of them detected once, and 26% sits in the top ten. Sequencing was performed on peripheral blood. This TCR came from a woman in her 70s with acute or convalescent COVID-19. This chain links TRBV18 with TRBJ1-4; D not certain. In DNA, the CDR3 is TGTGCCAGCTCTCCGGGATTGCAGACTAATGAAAAACTGTTTTTT. It is translated as CASSPGLQTNEKLFF.